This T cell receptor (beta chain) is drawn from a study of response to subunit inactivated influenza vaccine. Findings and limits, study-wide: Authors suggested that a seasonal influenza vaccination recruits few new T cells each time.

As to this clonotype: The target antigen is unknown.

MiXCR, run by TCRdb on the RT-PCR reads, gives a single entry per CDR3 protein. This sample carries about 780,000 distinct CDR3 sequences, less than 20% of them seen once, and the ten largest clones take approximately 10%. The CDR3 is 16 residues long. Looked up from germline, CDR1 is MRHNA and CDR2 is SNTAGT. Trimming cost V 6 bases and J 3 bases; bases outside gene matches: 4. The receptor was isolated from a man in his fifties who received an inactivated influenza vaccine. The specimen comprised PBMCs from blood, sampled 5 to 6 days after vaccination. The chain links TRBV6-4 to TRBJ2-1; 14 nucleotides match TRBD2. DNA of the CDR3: TGTGCCAGCAGCGCCGGGACTAGCGGGGGCTACAATGAGCAGTTCTTC. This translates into CASSAGTSGGYNEQFF.